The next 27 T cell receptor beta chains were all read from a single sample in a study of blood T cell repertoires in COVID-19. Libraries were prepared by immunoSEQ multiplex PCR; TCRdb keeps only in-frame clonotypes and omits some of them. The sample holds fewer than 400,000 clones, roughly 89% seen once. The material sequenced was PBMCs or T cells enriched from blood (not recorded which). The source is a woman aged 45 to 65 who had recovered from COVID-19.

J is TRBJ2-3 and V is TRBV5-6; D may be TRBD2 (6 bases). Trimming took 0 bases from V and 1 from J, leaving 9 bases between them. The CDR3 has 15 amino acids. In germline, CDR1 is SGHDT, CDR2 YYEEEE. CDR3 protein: CASSLGGGGTDTQYF. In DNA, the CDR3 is TGTGCCAGCAGCTTGGGCGGAGGGGGCACAGATACGCAGTATTTT.

The DNA for the CDR3 is TGCGCCAGCAGCCTTAGACAGGGTGAAGGCAACACCATATATTTT. It specifies CASSLRQGEGNTIYF. The V gene is TRBV4-1, the J gene TRBJ1-3; 7 bases are shared with TRBD1. This CDR3 spans 15 amino acids. V gave up 4 bases and J gave up 7 bases; unmatched junction bases: 10. Germline assignment: CDR1 MGHRA and CDR2 YSYEKL.

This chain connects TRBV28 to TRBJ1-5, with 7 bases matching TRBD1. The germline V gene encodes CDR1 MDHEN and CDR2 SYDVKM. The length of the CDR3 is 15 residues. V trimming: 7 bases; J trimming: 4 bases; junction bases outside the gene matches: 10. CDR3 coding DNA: TGTGCCAGCACCTTAGGGACAGTTGGGAATCAGCCCCAGCATTTT. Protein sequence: CASTLGTVGNQPQHF.

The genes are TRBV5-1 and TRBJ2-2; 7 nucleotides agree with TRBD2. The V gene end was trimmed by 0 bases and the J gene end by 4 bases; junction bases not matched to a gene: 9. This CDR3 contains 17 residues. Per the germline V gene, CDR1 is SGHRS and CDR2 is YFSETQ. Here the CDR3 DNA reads TGCGCCAGCAGCTTGGGCGGGGGAGGTCTCTTCACCGGGGAGCTGTTTTTT. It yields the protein CASSLGGGGLFTGELFF.

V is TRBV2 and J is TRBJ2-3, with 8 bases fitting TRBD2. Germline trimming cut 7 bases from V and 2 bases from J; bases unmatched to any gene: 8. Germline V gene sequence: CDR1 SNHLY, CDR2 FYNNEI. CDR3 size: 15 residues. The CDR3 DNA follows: TGTGCCAGCAAGGGAAGCGGGGGCGTCACAGATACGCAGTATTTT. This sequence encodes CASKGSGGVTDTQYF.

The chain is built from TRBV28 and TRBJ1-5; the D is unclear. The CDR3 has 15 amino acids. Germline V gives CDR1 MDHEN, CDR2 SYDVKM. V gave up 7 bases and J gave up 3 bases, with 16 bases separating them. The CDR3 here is CASIQRGRYNQPQHF. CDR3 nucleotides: TGTGCCAGCATCCAAAGAGGCCGATACAATCAGCCCCAGCATTTT.

The CDR3 coding sequence is TGTGCCAGCAGCTTTGCAGCGGCCCAGTACTTC. Amino acid sequence: CASSFAAAQYF. The chain is built from TRBV7-9 and TRBJ2-5; TRBD2 is a possible D gene (5 bases). CDR3 size: 11 residues. Trimming removed 3 bases from V and 9 bases from J, with 8 bases in between. Germline V lookup: CDR1 SEHNR, CDR2 FQNEAQ (reference sequence).

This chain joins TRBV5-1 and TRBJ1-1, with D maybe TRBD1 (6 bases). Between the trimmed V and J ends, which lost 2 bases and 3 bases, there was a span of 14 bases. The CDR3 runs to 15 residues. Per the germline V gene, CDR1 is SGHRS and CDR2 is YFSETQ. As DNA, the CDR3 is TGCGCCAGCAGCTTCGCACAGGGATTGGACACTGAAGCTTTCTTT. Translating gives CASSFAQGLDTEAFF.

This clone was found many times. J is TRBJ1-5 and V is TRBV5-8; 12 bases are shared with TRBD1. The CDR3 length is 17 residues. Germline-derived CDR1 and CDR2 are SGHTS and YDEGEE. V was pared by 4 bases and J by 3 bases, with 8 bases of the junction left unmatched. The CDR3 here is CASSGWDRGRPNQPQHF. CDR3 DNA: TGTGCCAGCAGCGGGTGGGACAGGGGGCGTCCCAATCAGCCCCAGCATTTT.

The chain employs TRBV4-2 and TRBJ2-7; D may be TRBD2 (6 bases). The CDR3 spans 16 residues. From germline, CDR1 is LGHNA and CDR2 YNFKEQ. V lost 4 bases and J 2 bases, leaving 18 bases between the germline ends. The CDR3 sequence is CASSPSVGGATYEQYF. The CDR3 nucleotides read TGTGCCAGCAGCCCTTCCGTCGGCGGGGCGACCTACGAGCAGTACTTC.

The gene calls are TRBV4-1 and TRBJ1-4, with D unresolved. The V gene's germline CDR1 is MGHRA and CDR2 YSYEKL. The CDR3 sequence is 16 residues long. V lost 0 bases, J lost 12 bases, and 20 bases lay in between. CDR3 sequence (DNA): TGCGCCAGCAGCCAAGAGGGGTTTTGGGGAGTCGGAGAACTGTTTTTT. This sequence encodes CASSQEGFWGVGELFF.

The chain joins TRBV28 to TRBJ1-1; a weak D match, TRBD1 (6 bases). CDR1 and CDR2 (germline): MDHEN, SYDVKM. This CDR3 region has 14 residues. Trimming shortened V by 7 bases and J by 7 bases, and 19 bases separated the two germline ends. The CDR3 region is CASTPRWQGSEAFF. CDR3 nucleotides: TGTGCCAGCACCCCTCGGTGGCAGGGGAGTGAAGCTTTCTTT.

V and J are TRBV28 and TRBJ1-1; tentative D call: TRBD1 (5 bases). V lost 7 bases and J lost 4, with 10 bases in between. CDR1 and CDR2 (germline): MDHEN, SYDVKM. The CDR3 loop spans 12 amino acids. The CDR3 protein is CASMGRGTEAFF. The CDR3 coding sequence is TGTGCCAGCATGGGAAGGGGCACTGAAGCTTTCTTT.

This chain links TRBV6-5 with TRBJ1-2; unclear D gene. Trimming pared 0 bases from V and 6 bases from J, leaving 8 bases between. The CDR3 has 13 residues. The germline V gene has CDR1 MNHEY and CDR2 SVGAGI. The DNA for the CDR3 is TGTGCCAGCAGTTACTCGGGGAGTCATGGCTACACCTTC. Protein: CASSYSGSHGYTF.

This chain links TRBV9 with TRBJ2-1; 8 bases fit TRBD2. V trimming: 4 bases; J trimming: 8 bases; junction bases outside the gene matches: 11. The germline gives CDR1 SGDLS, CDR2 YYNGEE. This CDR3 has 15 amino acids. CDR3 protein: CASSLRVAGRHEQFF. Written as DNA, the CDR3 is TGTGCCAGCAGCCTCCGGGTAGCGGGACGGCATGAGCAGTTCTTC.

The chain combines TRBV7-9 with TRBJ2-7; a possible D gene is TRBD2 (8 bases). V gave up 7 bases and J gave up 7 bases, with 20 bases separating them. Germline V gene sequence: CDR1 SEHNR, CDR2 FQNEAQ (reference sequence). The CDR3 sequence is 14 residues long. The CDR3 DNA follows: TGTGCCAGCATCCCACGGGAGGGGGCGAGGGAGCAGTACTTC. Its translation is CASIPREGAREQYF. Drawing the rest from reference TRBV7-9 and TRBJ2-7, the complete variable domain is DTGVSQNPRHKITKRGQNVTFRCDPISEHNRLYWYRQTLGQGPEFLTYFQNEAQLEKSRLLSDRFSAERPKGSFSTLEIQRTEQGDSAMYLCASIPREGAREQYFGPGTRLTVT.

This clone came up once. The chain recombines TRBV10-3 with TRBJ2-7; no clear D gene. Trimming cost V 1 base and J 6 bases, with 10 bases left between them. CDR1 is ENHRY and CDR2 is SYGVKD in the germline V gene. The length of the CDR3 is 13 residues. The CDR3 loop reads CAISEYVRSEQYF. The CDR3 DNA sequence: TGTGCCATCAGTGAGTACGTGAGGAGCGAGCAGTACTTC.

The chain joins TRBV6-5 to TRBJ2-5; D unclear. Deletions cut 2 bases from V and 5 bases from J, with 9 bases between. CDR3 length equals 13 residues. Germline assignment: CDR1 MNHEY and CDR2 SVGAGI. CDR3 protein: CASSYQRWETQYF. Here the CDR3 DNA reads TGTGCCAGCAGTTACCAGCGCTGGGAGACCCAGTACTTC.

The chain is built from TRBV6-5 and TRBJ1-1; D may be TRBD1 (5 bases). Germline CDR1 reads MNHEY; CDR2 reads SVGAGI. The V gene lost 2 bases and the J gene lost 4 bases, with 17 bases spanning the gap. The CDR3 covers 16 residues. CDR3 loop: CASSYTTGVGGTEAFF. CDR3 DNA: TGTGCCAGCAGTTACACGACGGGCGTCGGGGGCACTGAAGCTTTCTTT.

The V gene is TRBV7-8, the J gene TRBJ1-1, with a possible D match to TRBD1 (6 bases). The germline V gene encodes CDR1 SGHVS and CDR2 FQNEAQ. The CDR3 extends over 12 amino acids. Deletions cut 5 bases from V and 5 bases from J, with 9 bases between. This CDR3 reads CASSLDRTEAFF. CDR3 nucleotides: TGTGCCAGCAGCCTCGACAGGACTGAAGCTTTCTTT.

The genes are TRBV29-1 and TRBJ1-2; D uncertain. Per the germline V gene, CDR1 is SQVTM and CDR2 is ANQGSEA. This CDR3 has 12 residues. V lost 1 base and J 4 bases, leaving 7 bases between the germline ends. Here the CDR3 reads CSVEGHAYGYTF. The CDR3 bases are TGCAGCGTTGAAGGACATGCCTATGGCTACACCTTC. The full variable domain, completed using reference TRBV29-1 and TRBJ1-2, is SAVISQKPSRDICQRGTSLTIQCQVDSQVTMMFWYRQQPGQSLTLIATANQGSEATYESGFVIDKFPISRPNLTFSTLTVSNMSPEDSSIYLCSVEGHAYGYTFGSGTRLTVV.

The CDR3 is CASSQVQGLSYEQYF. The CDR3 DNA sequence: TGCGCCAGCAGCCAAGTACAGGGTCTCTCCTACGAGCAGTACTTC. The chain employs TRBV4-3 and TRBJ2-7, with D possibly being TRBD1 (6 bases). The CDR3 is made up of 15 amino acids. The V end lost 1 base, the J end lost 0 bases, and 10 bases lay between the germline ends. Germline assignment: CDR1 LGHNA and CDR2 YSLEER.

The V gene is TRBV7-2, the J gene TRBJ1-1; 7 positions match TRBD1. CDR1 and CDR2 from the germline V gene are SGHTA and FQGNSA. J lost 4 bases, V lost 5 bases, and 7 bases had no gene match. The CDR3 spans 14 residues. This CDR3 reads CASSPKTGITEAFF. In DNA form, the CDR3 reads TGTGCCAGCAGCCCCAAGACAGGGATCACTGAAGCTTTCTTT.

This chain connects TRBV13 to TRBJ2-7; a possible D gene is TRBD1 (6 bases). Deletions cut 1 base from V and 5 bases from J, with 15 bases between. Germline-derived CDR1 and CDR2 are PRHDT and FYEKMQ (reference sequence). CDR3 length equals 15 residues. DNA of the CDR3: TGTGCCAGCAGCTTAGAAGCGGTAGGGGGAAACGAGCAGTACTTC. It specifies CASSLEAVGGNEQYF.

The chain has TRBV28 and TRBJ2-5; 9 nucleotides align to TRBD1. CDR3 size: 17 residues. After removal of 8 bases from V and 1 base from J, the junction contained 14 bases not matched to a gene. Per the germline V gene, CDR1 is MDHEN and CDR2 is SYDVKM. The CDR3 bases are TGTGCCAGCGGACACCCGAGAGGGACAGGGCCCCAAGAGACCCAGTACTTC. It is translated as CASGHPRGTGPQETQYF.

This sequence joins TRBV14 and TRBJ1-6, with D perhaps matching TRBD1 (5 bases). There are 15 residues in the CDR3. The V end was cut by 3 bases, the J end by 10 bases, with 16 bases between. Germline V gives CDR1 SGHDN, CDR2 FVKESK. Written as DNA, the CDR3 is TGTGCCAGCAGCCAGGGGACGGGAGGATACTCACCCCTCCACTTT. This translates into CASSQGTGGYSPLHF.

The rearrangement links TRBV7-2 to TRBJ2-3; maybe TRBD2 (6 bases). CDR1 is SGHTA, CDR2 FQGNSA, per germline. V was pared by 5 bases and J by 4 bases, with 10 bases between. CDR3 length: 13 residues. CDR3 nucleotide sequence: TGTGCCAGCAGCCTCAGGAGGGCAGATACGCAGTATTTT. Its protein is CASSLRRADTQYF.